These T cell receptor beta chains were read from a single sample in a study of blood T cell repertoires in COVID-19. Clones were sequenced by immunoSEQ multiplex PCR, and TCRdb holds only the in-frame ones, with some missing. This sample has over 150,000 clones, with 70% to 85% found just once. The source material was peripheral blood. These receptors all come from a woman aged 60 to 75 with acute or convalescent COVID-19. CDR3s include the opening cysteine and the closing phenylalanine or tryptophan. A D gene is named only where the DNA matches it firmly. Clone size is stated in some rows and not others, as once, few, many or a class when expanded.

>TRBJ2-2|-|TRBV28|TRBD1
TGTGCCAGCACCCAAGGGGGGACAGGTATCACCGGGGAGCTGTTTTTT
CASTQGGTGITGELFF
>TRBJ1-6|-|TRBV6-5|-
TGTGCCAGCAGGATGAGCTCCTATAATTCACCCCTCCACTTT
CASRMSSYNSPLHF
>TRBJ2-1|-|TRBV2|-
TGTGCCAGCAGTGCTTCTGGGGGCAGGTACAATGAGCAGTTCTTC
CASSASGGRYNEQFF
>TRBJ1-1|-|TRBV29-1|-
TGCAGCGTTGGGACTTTCACTGAAGCTTTCTTT
CSVGTFTEAFF
>TRBJ1-2|-|TRBV6-5|-
TGTGCCAGCAGGAACGGGGGGAGGCTACATGGCTACACCTTC
CASRNGGRLHGYTF
>TRBJ2-3|-|TRBV9|TRBD2
TGTGCCAGCAGCTCGAGTTTAGGGACTAGCGTGGAGAGGGATACGCAGTATTTT
CASSSSLGTSVERDTQYF
>TRBJ1-5|few|TRBV7-8|-
TGTGCCAGCAGCTTAGGGGCGGTAGGGGAGCCCCAGCATTTT
CASSLGAVGEPQHF
>TRBJ2-3|-|TRBV9|TRBD1
TGTGCCAGCAGCGGGGGGACAGGGGGCTTAGATACGCAGTATTTT
CASSGGTGGLDTQYF
>TRBJ1-2|once|TRBV6-5|TRBD1
TGTGCCAGCAGCCGAAGTTTGACAGGGGCGTTAGGCTACACCTTC
CASSRSLTGALGYTF
>TRBJ1-5|few|TRBV21-1|-
TGTGCCAGCAGCAAGCGTACAGGGCATAGCAATCAGCCCCAGCATTTT
CASSKRTGHSNQPQHF
>TRBJ1-1|-|TRBV5-1|-
TGCGCCAGCAGCCCCGAGGGAGGGTTTGACACTGAAGCTTTCTTT
CASSPEGGFDTEAFF
>TRBJ2-5|-|TRBV28|-
TGTGCCAGCAGCTTGGGCTGGACAGGGAGGGTCCAAGAGACCCAGTACTTC
CASSLGWTGRVQETQYF
>TRBJ1-2|-|TRBV5-5|TRBD1
TGTGCCAGCAGCTGGGCGGACAGGGCCGGTGGCTACACCTTC
CASSWADRAGGYTF
>TRBJ2-5|once|TRBV4-2|TRBD2
TGTGCCAGCAGCCAAGCCCGTGGCGGGGGGCCTCAAGAGACCCAGTACTTC
CASSQARGGGPQETQYF
>TRBJ2-1|-|TRBV6-5|TRBD2
TGTGCCAGCAGTTACGGTTATAGCGGGGGGGGAAAGGAGCAGTTCTTC
CASSYGYSGGGKEQFF
>TRBJ2-1|-|TRBV28|-
TGTGCCAGCAGTTTCGCGGGGGCTCGAAATGAGCAGTTCTTC
CASSFAGARNEQFF
>TRBJ1-2|-|TRBV18|-
TGTGCCAGCTCACCACTCGGCAACCGACAGACCAACTATGGCTACACCTTC
CASSPLGNRQTNYGYTF
>TRBJ1-1|-|TRBV5-1|TRBD1
TGCGCCAGCAGCGAAGGGACAGGGACTGAAGCTTTCTTT
CASSEGTGTEAFF
>TRBJ1-4|-|TRBV19|TRBD1
TGTGCCAGTAGCGGGACAGTTAATGAAAAACTGTTTTTT
CASSGTVNEKLFF
>TRBJ2-1|-|TRBV5-6|TRBD1
TGTGCCAGCAGCTTGGGGGACAGGGGTTCCCACAATGAGCAGTTCTTC
CASSLGDRGSHNEQFF
>TRBJ1-2|-|TRBV6-5|TRBD1
TGTGCCAGCGGCGCACAGGGGAACTATGGCTACACCTTC
CASGAQGNYGYTF
>TRBJ2-2|few|TRBV11-3|-
TGTGCCAGCAGTTCACAGGGAATAGGCACCGGGGAGCTGTTTTTT
CASSSQGIGTGELFF
>TRBJ1-1|-|TRBV19|-
TGTGCCAGTAGTATACGAGGGCTGAACACTGAAGCTTTCTTT
CASSIRGLNTEAFF
>TRBJ1-2|once|TRBV3-1/TRBV3-2|-
TGTGCCAGCAGCCAACCTGAGTATGGCTACACCTTC
CASSQPEYGYTF
>TRBJ2-4|-|TRBV3-1/TRBV3-2|TRBD2
TGTGCCAGCAGCCAAAGTAGTCTAGCGGGGGATCTGGCCAAAAACATTCAGTACTTC
CASSQSSLAGDLAKNIQYF
>TRBJ1-1|-|TRBV6-5|-
TGTGCCAGCAGTACCGGGGGCACTGAAGCTTTCTTT
CASSTGGTEAFF
>TRBJ1-6|few|TRBV12-3/TRBV12-4|-
TGTGCCAGCACTCAACAACCTGATTCACCCCTCCACTTT
CASTQQPDSPLHF
>TRBJ2-5|once|TRBV10-1|-
TGCGCCAGCAGTGAGTCGGGACACGGGCTAGAGACCCAGTACTTC
CASSESGHGLETQYF
>TRBJ1-2|once|TRBV20-1|-
TGCAGTGCTAGTCTCGGGGGGGGGCAAGGCTACACCTTC
CSASLGGGQGYTF
>TRBJ2-2|-|TRBV5-6|TRBD2
TGTGCCAGCAGCCAATGGGGGGGGTCACCCACCGGGGAGCTGTTTTTT
CASSQWGGSPTGELFF
>TRBJ1-2|-|TRBV4-1|-
TGCGCCAGCAGCCAAGATCGGCAGGTTTATGGCTACACCTTC
CASSQDRQVYGYTF
>TRBJ1-4|few|TRBV28|-
TGTGCCAGCAGTTTAGGGGGGAGTCTTAATGAAAAACTGTTTTTT
CASSLGGSLNEKLFF
>TRBJ1-4|-|TRBV30|TRBD1
TGTGCCTGGAACTGGGGATCCAGGGGGAATGAAAAACTGTTTTTT
CAWNWGSRGNEKLFF
>TRBJ2-7|few|TRBV10-1|-
TGCGCCAGCAGTGAGTGGTCGGGGTCGAGGCAGTACTTC
CASSEWSGSRQYF
>TRBJ1-5|-|TRBV7-6|-
TGTGCCAGCAGCTTGAGTACTTCCGATCAGCCCCAGCATTTT
CASSLSTSDQPQHF
>TRBJ2-7|-|TRBV10-2|TRBD1
TGCGCCAGCAGCCCCGGGACAGGGGGAAACTACGAGCAGTACTTC
CASSPGTGGNYEQYF
>TRBJ2-1|-|TRBV15|-
TGTGCCACCAGCAGCCCCTTGGGGGGGGCGACCAATGAGCAGTTCTTC
CATSSPLGGATNEQFF
>TRBJ1-6|-|TRBV7-8|TRBD1
TGTGCCAGCAGCTTCCGACAGGGAGGTAGCTCCTATAATTCACCCCTCCACTTT
CASSFRQGGSSYNSPLHF
>TRBJ1-1|-|TRBV5-1|TRBD1
TGCGCCAGCAGAAGGACAGGGGCGGGCACTGAAGCTTTCTTT
CASRRTGAGTEAFF
>TRBJ1-4|-|TRBV7-8|TRBD1
TGTGCCAGCAGCTTGAGAGACAGGGGGAATGAAAAACTGTTTTTT
CASSLRDRGNEKLFF
>TRBJ1-1|-|TRBV5-4|TRBD1
TGTGCCAGCAGCCCGAAGACAGGGGCCCTGAACACTGAAGCTTTCTTT
CASSPKTGALNTEAFF
>TRBJ2-1|once|TRBV9|TRBD2
TGTGCCAGCAGCGAAGGGACTAGGGGGAACAATGAGCAGTTCTTC
CASSEGTRGNNEQFF
>TRBJ2-1|-|TRBV28|TRBD1
TGTGCCAGCAGTCGGGGACAGGGGAGGAATGAGCAGTTCTTC
CASSRGQGRNEQFF
>TRBJ1-2|-|TRBV19|-
TGTGCCAGCGCTACTCACCTCGACAAGTTTAAAGGCTACACCTTC
CASATHLDKFKGYTF
>TRBJ2-1|-|TRBV18|TRBD2
TGTGCCAGCTCACCACCGGTCCTAGCGGGCTCCTACAATGAGCAGTTCTTC
CASSPPVLAGSYNEQFF
>TRBJ1-5|-|TRBV6-5|-
TGTGCCAGCAAACGACACGGGAGAGGGCCCCAGCATTTT
CASKRHGRGPQHF
>TRBJ2-4|-|TRBV2|-
TGTGCCAGCAGTGAAGTGAGAGAAAACATTCAGTACTTC
CASSEVRENIQYF
>TRBJ2-5|-|TRBV7-9|TRBD1
TGTGCCAGCAGCTTACGACAGGGGGCGGAGACCCAGTACTTC
CASSLRQGAETQYF
>TRBJ2-1|-|TRBV14|TRBD1
TGTGCCAGCAGCCGACGGGACAGGGGCTACAATGAGCAGTTCTTC
CASSRRDRGYNEQFF
>TRBJ2-3|-|TRBV19|TRBD1
TGTGCCAGTAGCGAGGGGGCGCTTTACACAGATACGCAGTATTTT
CASSEGALYTDTQYF
>TRBJ1-2|-|TRBV7-8|-
TGTGCCAGCAGCTTAGATTTCGGCAGGGCTGACTATGGCTACACCTTC
CASSLDFGRADYGYTF
>TRBJ1-2|-|TRBV9|TRBD1
TGTGCCAGCAGCGCGGGACAGCCTAACTATGGCTACACCTTC
CASSAGQPNYGYTF